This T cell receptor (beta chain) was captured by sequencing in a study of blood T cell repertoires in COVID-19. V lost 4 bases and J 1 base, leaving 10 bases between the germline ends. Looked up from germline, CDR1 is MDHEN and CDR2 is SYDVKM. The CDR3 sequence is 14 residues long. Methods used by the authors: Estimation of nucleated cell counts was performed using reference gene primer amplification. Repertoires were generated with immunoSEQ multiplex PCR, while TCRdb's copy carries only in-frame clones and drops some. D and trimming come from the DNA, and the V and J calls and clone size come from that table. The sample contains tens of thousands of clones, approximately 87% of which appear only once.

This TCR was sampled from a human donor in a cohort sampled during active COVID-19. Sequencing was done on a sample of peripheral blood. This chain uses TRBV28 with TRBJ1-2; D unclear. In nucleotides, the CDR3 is TGTGCCAGCAGTTCCTCCCCACTTAACTATGGCTACACCTTC. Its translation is CASSSSPLNYGYTF.